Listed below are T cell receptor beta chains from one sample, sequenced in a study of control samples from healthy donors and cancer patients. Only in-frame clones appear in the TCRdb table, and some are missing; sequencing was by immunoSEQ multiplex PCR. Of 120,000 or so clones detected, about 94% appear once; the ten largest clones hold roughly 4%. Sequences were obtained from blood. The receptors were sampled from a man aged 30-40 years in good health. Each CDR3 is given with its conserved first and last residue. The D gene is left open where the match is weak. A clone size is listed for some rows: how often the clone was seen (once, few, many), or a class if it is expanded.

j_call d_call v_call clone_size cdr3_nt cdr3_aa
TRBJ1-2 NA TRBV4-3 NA TGCGCCAGCAGCCATATCGTCGGGGCTGGCTATGGCTACACCTTC CASSHIVGAGYGYTF
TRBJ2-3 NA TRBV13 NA TGTGCCAGCAGATCGGAGGATACGCAGTATTTT CASRSEDTQYF
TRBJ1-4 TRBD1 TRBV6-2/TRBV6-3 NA TGTGCCAGCAGTTATAGGCAGGGGGCCTATAATGAAAAACTGTTTTTT CASSYRQGAYNEKLFF
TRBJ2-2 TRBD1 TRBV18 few TGTGCCAGCTCACCTCAGACAGGGTCGAACACCGGGGAGCTGTTTTTT CASSPQTGSNTGELFF
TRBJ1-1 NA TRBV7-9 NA TGTGCCAGCAGCCCCGTGGGGGGAGTGGTCGAAGCTTTCTTT CASSPVGGVVEAFF
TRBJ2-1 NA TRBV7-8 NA TGTGCCAGCAGCTTAGTGGGGTATGAGCAGTTCTTC CASSLVGYEQFF
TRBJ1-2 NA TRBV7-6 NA TGTGCCAGCAGCTTGGACAGAGCTAACTATGGCTACACCTTC CASSLDRANYGYTF
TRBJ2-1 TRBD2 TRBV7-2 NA TGTGCCAGCAGCTTGCTGGGCGGGGGGGCGATAGTTGAGCAGTTCTTC CASSLLGGGAIVEQFF
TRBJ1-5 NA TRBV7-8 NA TGTGCCAGCAGCTTTAGGTCGGGCCTTAGCAATCAGCCCCAGCATTTT CASSFRSGLSNQPQHF
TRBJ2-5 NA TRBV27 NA TGTGCCACCGGGGAGAGGGACCAGTACTTC CATGERDQYF
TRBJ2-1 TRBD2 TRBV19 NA TGTGCCAGTAGTATACTAGCGGGGGGAGACAATGAGCAGTTCTTC CASSILAGGDNEQFF